Listed here are 22 T cell receptor beta chains from one sample, sequenced in a study of T cell repertoires in cytomegalovirus infection. TCRdb recomputed calls from the reads with MiXCR, one row per CDR3 protein. Of around 310,000 distinct CDR3 sequences listed, 15% to 20% were seen once; the top ten hold around 12%. Material: PBMCs. The receptors shown here come from a human donor in good health (CMV status not recorded). Some clones in this sample may be carry-over from other donors' samples.

The V call is TRBV2, the J call TRBJ2-3, with 11 bases identical to TRBD2. CDR3 length equals 15 residues. J was trimmed by 5 bases and V by 5 bases; bases with no gene match: 6. In germline, CDR1 is SNHLY, CDR2 FYNNEI. The CDR3 here is CASSLSGGAIDTQYF. For the CDR3, the DNA is TGTGCCAGCAGTCTTAGCGGGGGGGCCATAGATACGCAGTATTTT. Combining the CDR3 with reference TRBV2 and TRBJ2-3 gives the whole variable domain EPEVTQTPSHQVTQMGQEVILRCVPISNHLYFYWYRQILGQKVEFLVSFYNNEISEKSEIFDDQFSVERPDGSNFTLKIRSTKLEDSAMYFCASSLSGGAIDTQYFGPGTRLTVL.

This clonotype has a handful of counts. The genes are TRBV6-6 and TRBJ1-4, with no clear D. This CDR3 has 12 residues. Germline loops: CDR1 MNHNY, CDR2 SVGAGI (reference sequence). The germline V and J ends were trimmed by 0 bases and 13 bases, with 9 bases remaining between them. As DNA, the CDR3 is TGTGCCAGCAGTTACTCGATAACCCTACTGTTTTTT. Its translation is CASSYSITLLFF.

This clonotype was seen many times. The chain is built from TRBV6-1 and TRBJ2-7, with D tentatively TRBD1 or TRBD2 (5 bases each). Trimming took 7 bases from V and 2 from J, leaving 15 bases between them. The CDR3 totals 14 residues. Germline CDR1 and CDR2: MNHNS and SASEGT. The CDR3 nucleotides read TGTGCCAGCAATCCCGGGACCGAGCCCTACGAGCAGTACTTC. This encodes CASNPGTEPYEQYF.

This clonotype came up many times. The genes are TRBV7-9 and TRBJ2-7, with 7 bases fitting TRBD2. CDR3 size: 14 residues. The germline V gene encodes CDR1 SEHNR and CDR2 FQNEAQ (reference sequence). V was clipped by 2 bases and J by 3 bases; unmatched bases: 4. This CDR3 reads CASSLIGTNYEQYF. CDR3 nucleotides: TGTGCCAGCAGCTTAATAGGGACTAACTACGAGCAGTACTTC.

This clonotype came up many times. This chain connects TRBV28 to TRBJ1-1; the D gene is possibly TRBD1 (5 bases). The CDR3 totals 14 residues. The V end lost 4 bases, the J end lost 5 bases, and 14 bases lay between the germline ends. Germline assignment: CDR1 MDHEN and CDR2 SYDVKM. CDR3 loop: CASSSPGGWTEAFF. The CDR3 DNA follows: TGTGCCAGCAGTTCCCCGGGGGGTTGGACTGAAGCTTTCTTT.

This clonotype was detected a few times. The V call is TRBV5-1, the J call TRBJ1-1; D call uncertain. Looked up from germline, CDR1 is SGHRS and CDR2 is YFSETQ. With 3 bases removed from V and 5 bases from J, the gap between germline ends came to 14 bases. The CDR3 has 14 amino acids. This CDR3 reads CASSSRTLGTEAFF. In DNA, the CDR3 is TGCGCCAGCAGCTCCAGGACCCTGGGGACTGAAGCTTTCTTT.

This clonotype came up a few times. The chain couples TRBV20-1 to TRBJ1-2; D is unresolved. The germline gives CDR1 DFQATT, CDR2 SNEGSKA (reference sequence). Trimming took off 4 bases at V and 4 bases at J, with 10 bases between the two ends. This CDR3 is 12 amino acids long. The chain's CDR3 is CSATPGGYGYTF. As DNA, the CDR3 is TGCAGTGCTACTCCGGGCGGCTATGGCTACACCTTC.

This sequence joins TRBV28 and TRBJ1-1; D is unclear. V was trimmed by 8 bases and J by 1 base, leaving 17 bases between them. CDR3 length: 15 residues. The germline gives CDR1 MDHEN, CDR2 SYDVKM. For the CDR3, the DNA is TGTGCCAGCTCGGTATCGGGGTCGGGGAACACTGAAGCTTTCTTT. This encodes CASSVSGSGNTEAFF.

This sequence joins TRBV6-1 and TRBJ2-3; D gene ambiguous. V lost 1 base to trimming and J lost 1 base, with 9 bases between them. The germline gives CDR1 MNHNS, CDR2 SASEGT. This CDR3 spans 15 amino acids. The CDR3 region has the DNA TGTGCCAGCAGTGAAGGGGCAGGAGGCACAGATACGCAGTATTTT. Translating gives CASSEGAGGTDTQYF.

Ten or more counts support this clonotype. The rearrangement links TRBV7-2 to TRBJ1-1; TRBD1 matches at 10 bases. CDR3 size: 15 residues. Per the germline V gene, CDR1 is SGHTA and CDR2 is FQGNSA. J gave up 8 bases and V 2 bases, and 8 bases lay outside the gene matches. CDR3 nucleotides: TGTGCCAGCAGCTTAATGGCCGGGACAGGGGAAGAAGCTTTCTTT. Its protein is CASSLMAGTGEEAFF.

This clonotype was detected ten times or more. The gene calls are TRBV5-6 and TRBJ1-1, with 9 positions matching TRBD1. Germline V gene lookup returns CDR1 SGHDT and CDR2 YYEEEE. V lost 0 bases, J lost 4 bases, and 4 bases stayed unmatched. There are 15 residues in the CDR3. CDR3 amino acids: CASSLGQGGVTEAFF. The CDR3 bases are TGTGCCAGCAGCTTGGGACAGGGGGGCGTCACTGAAGCTTTCTTT.

The chain employs TRBV20-1 and TRBJ1-1; D gene ambiguous. Germline V gene lookup returns CDR1 DFQATT and CDR2 SNEGSKA (reference sequence). The CDR3 contains 14 residues. Trimming left V 6 bases short and J 0 bases short, with 14 bases between. CDR3 amino acids: CSANSGYMNTEAFF. CDR3 in DNA: TGCAGTGCCAACTCGGGATACATGAACACTGAAGCTTTCTTT.

The rearrangement links TRBV15 to TRBJ2-7; tentatively, D is TRBD1 or TRBD2 (5 bases each). The V end lost 11 bases, the J end lost 6 bases, and 23 bases lay between the germline ends. The germline V gene encodes CDR1 LNHNV and CDR2 YYDKDF (reference sequence). This CDR3 is 14 amino acids long. The CDR3 loop reads CALTGTDSFGEQYF. The CDR3 DNA sequence: TGTGCCTTAACCGGGACCGACTCATTTGGCGAGCAGTACTTC.

This clonotype has at least ten counts. The chain joins TRBV28 to TRBJ1-3; D unclear. The germline gives CDR1 MDHEN, CDR2 SYDVKM. V gave up 3 bases and J gave up 5 bases, with 8 bases separating them. The CDR3 is 13 amino acids. Here the CDR3 DNA reads TGTGCCAGCAGTTTTGAAGTGAGAAACACCATATATTTT. Translated: CASSFEVRNTIYF.

This clonotype was seen many times. The chain has TRBV7-2 and TRBJ2-2; 15 bases align to TRBD2. There are 20 residues in the CDR3. Trimming took 1 base from V and 7 from J; bases not matched to a gene: 13. CDR1 and CDR2 from the germline V gene are SGHTA and FQGNSA. This CDR3 reads CASSLVPPGLAGGPNGELFF. Here the CDR3 DNA reads TGTGCCAGCAGCTTAGTACCCCCTGGACTAGCGGGGGGGCCGAACGGGGAGCTGTTTTTT.

This clonotype was detected many times. The chain uses TRBV7-9 and TRBJ2-1, with D perhaps matching TRBD1 (6 bases). The CDR3 extends over 16 amino acids. V was clipped by 1 base and J by 2 bases, with 12 bases between them. The germline V gene encodes CDR1 SEHNR and CDR2 FQNEAQ (reference sequence). In nucleotides, the CDR3 is TGTGCCAGCAGCTTAGGGGGCAGGGGTCCCTACAATGAGCAGTTCTTC. This encodes CASSLGGRGPYNEQFF.

A few counts support this clonotype. The chain links TRBV6-2 or TRBV6-3 to TRBJ1-2, with a tentative D call TRBD1 (5 bases). The CDR3 consists of 15 residues. Germline V lookup: CDR1 MNHEY, CDR2 SVGEGT. The V end lost 2 bases, the J end lost 4 bases, and 14 bases lay between the germline ends. For the CDR3, the DNA is TGTGCCAGCAGTTACCCGGACACGGAAATCTATGGCTACACCTTC. This translates into CASSYPDTEIYGYTF.

This chain links TRBV6-2 or TRBV6-3 with TRBJ1-4; D uncertain. This CDR3 region has 15 residues. CDR1 and CDR2 from the germline V gene are MNHEY and SVGEGT. Trimming stripped 2 bases from V and 2 bases from J, with 9 bases between. The CDR3 spells CASSYDGGTNEKLFF. The CDR3 DNA sequence: TGTGCCAGCAGTTACGACGGCGGGACTAATGAAAAACTGTTTTTT.

Ten or more counts support this clonotype. This chain connects TRBV28 to TRBJ1-1; no clear D. Germline CDR1 reads MDHEN; CDR2 reads SYDVKM. Trimming removed 6 bases from V and 0 bases from J, with 8 bases in between. The CDR3 is 13 residues long. CDR3 bases: TGTGCCAGCAGCCGGGATCTGAACACTGAAGCTTTCTTT. Its protein product is CASSRDLNTEAFF.

This clonotype was recorded a few times. V usage is TRBV11-2 and J usage is TRBJ2-5; 9 bases fit TRBD2. V was pared by 6 bases and J by 3 bases, with 5 bases of the junction left unmatched. Germline values: CDR1 SGHAT, CDR2 FQNNGV. The CDR3 totals 14 residues. The CDR3 bases are TGTGCCAGCAGAGTAGCGGGGGACAAAGAGACCCAGTACTTC. Its protein is CASRVAGDKETQYF.

This clonotype was observed at least ten times. The junction differs from germline at one of its ends, possibly a read error. The chain links TRBV20-1 to TRBJ1-1; TRBD1 agrees at 7 bases. Germline V CDR1 and CDR2: DFQATT, SNEGSKA (reference sequence). CDR3 length equals 13 residues. CDR3 loop: CSARDRVGTEAFF. DNA of the CDR3: TGCAGTGCAAGAGACAGGGTGGGGACTGAAGCTTTCTTT.

This clonotype was observed many times. The chain combines TRBV4-3 with TRBJ2-7; D gene uncertain. This CDR3 comprises 15 residues. Trimming removed 0 bases at V and 3 bases at J, with 12 bases between. Germline CDR1 and CDR2: LGHNA and YSLEER. CDR3 DNA sequence: TGCGCCAGCAGCCAAGAAGCCTGGGCGATCTACGAGCAGTACTTC. It encodes CASSQEAWAIYEQYF.